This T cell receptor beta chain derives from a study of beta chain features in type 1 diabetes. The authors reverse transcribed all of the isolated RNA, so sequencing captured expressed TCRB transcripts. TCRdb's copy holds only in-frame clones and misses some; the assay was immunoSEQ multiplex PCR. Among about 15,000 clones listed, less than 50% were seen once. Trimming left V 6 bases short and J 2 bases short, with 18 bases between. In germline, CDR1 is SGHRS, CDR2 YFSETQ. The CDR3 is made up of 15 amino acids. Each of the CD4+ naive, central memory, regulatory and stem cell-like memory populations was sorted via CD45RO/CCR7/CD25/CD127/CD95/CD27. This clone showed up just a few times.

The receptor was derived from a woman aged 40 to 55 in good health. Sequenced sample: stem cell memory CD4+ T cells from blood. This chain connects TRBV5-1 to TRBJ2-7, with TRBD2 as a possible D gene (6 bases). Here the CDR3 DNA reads TGCGCCAGCACCCCCGGCGGCCCGGGAGCCTACGAGCAGTACTTC. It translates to CASTPGGPGAYEQYF.